The 14 T cell receptor beta chains below all came from one sample that was sequenced in a study of blood T cells in healthy people across ages. The authors ran a second PCR of roughly 6 to 11 cycles using a sample-barcoded 5' primer and a J-beta primer mix. TCRdb reprocessed the 5' RACE reads via MiXCR and lists one record per CDR3 protein. The table includes around 650,000 distinct CDR3 sequences, 40% to 45% detected once. Sequences were obtained from blood. These TCRs come from an older man in good health.

This clonotype came up a few times. The J gene is TRBJ2-5, the V gene TRBV12-3 or TRBV12-4, with D possibly TRBD1 on 5 matching bases. The CDR3 is 13 amino acids. Trimming shortened V by 7 bases and J by 9 bases, and 18 bases separated the two germline ends. The DNA for the CDR3 is TGTGCCAGCACTGGCCTCAATCCCAGGGCCCAGTACTTC. Protein product: CASTGLNPRAQYF.

The chain uses TRBV11-2 and TRBJ2-2; perhaps TRBD2 as D (6 bases). The CDR3 has 17 amino acids. Germline CDR1 and CDR2: SGHAT and FQNNGV. V was clipped by 2 bases and J by 0 bases, with 13 bases between them. The CDR3 spells CASSLTPGATNTGELFF. CDR3 bases: TGTGCCAGCAGCTTAACTCCGGGAGCAACGAACACCGGGGAGCTGTTTTTT.

The J gene is TRBJ2-4, the V gene TRBV29-1, with D perhaps TRBD2 (6 bases). Between the trimmed V and J ends, which lost 2 bases and 13 bases, there was a span of 15 bases. Germline assignment: CDR1 SQVTM and CDR2 ANQGSEA. This CDR3 has 12 amino acids. The CDR3 protein is CSVERGSGEQYF. The CDR3 DNA follows: TGCAGCGTTGAAAGAGGGTCGGGGGAGCAGTACTTC.

This chain uses TRBV6-2 or TRBV6-3 with TRBJ1-2; D is perhaps TRBD1 (5 bases). The germline V gene has CDR1 MNHEY and CDR2 SVGEGT. V was trimmed by 3 bases and J by 10 bases, leaving 18 bases between them. CDR3 length: 14 amino acids. The CDR3 protein is CASSYLATDSVYTF. CDR3 nucleotides: TGTGCCAGCAGTTATCTTGCGACAGATTCTGTCTACACCTTC.

This clonotype was seen more than once but under ten times. The rearrangement uses TRBV15 and TRBJ2-5, with 9 bases fitting TRBD2. CDR1 is LNHNV and CDR2 is YYDKDF in the germline V gene (reference sequence). The ends lost 2 bases at V and 6 bases at J; junction bases unmatched: 19. CDR3 length equals 19 residues. The CDR3 DNA follows: TGTGCCACCAGCAGATCATCCCCTAGCGGGATGTGGTCGGGAAAGACCCAGTACTTC. Translating it yields CATSRSSPSGMWSGKTQYF.

As concerns this clonotype: Just one base apart from a much larger clone, this may be a read error. The genes are TRBV29-1 and TRBJ2-3, with 7 bases lining up with TRBD2. Germline CDR1 is SQVTM and CDR2 is ANQGSEA. CDR3 length equals 14 residues. The V gene end was trimmed by 7 bases and the J gene end by 3 bases; junction bases not matched to a gene: 10. CDR3 nucleotide sequence: TGCAGCGCTGGGACTTGCGGGGGAACAGATACGCAGTATTTT. Its protein is CSAGTCGGTDTQYF.

This clonotype was counted ten times or more. The gene calls are TRBV10-2 and TRBJ2-1; D gene unclear. Between the trimmed V and J ends, which lost 0 bases and 5 bases, there was a span of 8 bases. This CDR3 region has 14 residues. The V gene's germline CDR1 is WSHSY and CDR2 SAAADI. This CDR3 reads CASSESKSHNEQFF. For the CDR3, the DNA is TGCGCCAGCAGTGAGTCGAAAAGTCACAATGAGCAGTTCTTC.

This chain joins TRBV9 and TRBJ1-5, with unresolved D. V lost 2 bases, J lost 5 bases, and 8 bases lay in between. Germline-derived CDR1 and CDR2 are SGDLS and YYNGEE. The CDR3 spans 13 residues. CDR3 coding DNA: TGTGCCAGCAGCGTGAGTGGGGATCAGCCCCAGCATTTT. Translating gives CASSVSGDQPQHF.

The rearrangement joins TRBV6-6 to TRBJ2-3, with a weak D call TRBD2 (5 bases). Germline lookup yields CDR1 MNHNY and CDR2 SVGAGI (reference sequence). V was cut by 11 bases and J by 0 bases, with 12 bases left in between. The CDR3 loop spans 13 amino acids. The DNA for the CDR3 is TGTGCCTCCCGGCGGGTTAGCACAGATACGCAGTATTTT. Translating it yields CASRRVSTDTQYF.

The V gene is TRBV18, the J gene TRBJ2-5; 7 bases fit TRBD1. The junction had 4 bases not matched to a gene; V was cut back by 3 bases and J by 6 bases. The germline CDR1 and CDR2 sequences are KGHSH and LQKENI. This CDR3 has 13 residues. The CDR3 DNA follows: TGTGCCAGCTCACCGGGACAGCAGAAGACCCAGTACTTC. It codes for CASSPGQQKTQYF. The variable domain in full, with the rest retrieved from reference TRBV18 and TRBJ2-5, is NAGVMQNPRHLVRRRGQEARLRCSPMKGHSHVYWYRQLPEEGLKFMVYLQKENIIDESGMPKERFSAEFPKEGPSILRIQQVVRGDSAAYFCASSPGQQKTQYFGPGTRLLVL.

The CDR3 bases are TGCGCCAGCAGCCGAGGACAGGATTCTGGCTACACCTTC. It yields the protein CASSRGQDSGYTF. J is TRBJ1-2 and V is TRBV4-1, with 7 bases identical to TRBD1. There are 13 residues in the CDR3. Germline V gene lookup returns CDR1 MGHRA and CDR2 YSYEKL. Trimming at V came to 4 bases and at J to 7 bases, leaving 6 bases not matched to a gene.

The chain recombines TRBV25-1 with TRBJ1-1; tentative D call: TRBD1 (5 bases). There are 14 residues in the CDR3. The germline V gene encodes CDR1 MGHDK and CDR2 SYGVNS. Trimming pared 6 bases from V and 1 base from J, leaving 12 bases between. The CDR3 region is CASRASRGNTEAFF. The CDR3, as DNA: TGTGCCAGCAGGGCTTCGAGGGGGAACACTGAAGCTTTCTTT. The complete variable domain, with remaining parts taken from reference TRBV25-1 and TRBJ1-1, reads EADIYQTPRYLVIGTGKKITLECSQTMGHDKMYWYQQDPGMELHLIHYSYGVNSTEKGDLSSESTVSRIRTEHFPLTLESARPSHTSQYLCASRASRGNTEAFFGQGTRLTVV.

The gene calls are TRBV30 and TRBJ2-7; D gene ambiguous. Trimming took 0 bases from V and 7 from J, leaving 16 bases between them. The CDR3 spans 14 residues. Germline CDR1 reads GTSNPN; CDR2 reads SVGIG (reference sequence). Here the CDR3 DNA reads TGTGCCTGGAGTGTCCCGGGTAGAAGTTATGAGCAGTACTTC. Its protein is CAWSVPGRSYEQYF.

The chain recombines TRBV6-2 or TRBV6-3 with TRBJ1-5; D possibly corresponds to TRBD1 (5 bases). Trimming shortened V by 5 bases and J by 8 bases, and 22 bases separated the two germline ends. Germline loops: CDR1 MNHEY, CDR2 SVGEGT. The CDR3 is 16 amino acids. The CDR3, as DNA: TGTGCCAGCAGTCCCCGGGCCATCAGGGTTCTGGAGCCCCAGCATTTT. Translated, it gives CASSPRAIRVLEPQHF.